This TCR beta chain was retrieved from a study of Ad26.COV2.S vaccination and SARS-CoV-2 variants. About the research overall: Intramuscularly, Ad26.COV2.S was given either once or twice, 56 days apart.

The sample's treatment: about 20 received Ad26.COV2.S at low or high dose, single or two shots; several received placebo; per-sample allocation not given. Sample collection was performed on day 63 after the first vaccine or placebo injection. Aged 18-55 years, donor was enrolled in Boston in 2020. Wuhan-strain spike was delivered by a replication-incompetent Ad26 vector. The table lists this clone with a few counts. Repertoires were generated with immunoSEQ multiplex PCR, while TCRdb's copy carries only in-frame clones and drops some. The sample yields roughly 380,000 clones, roughly 91% seen once. The CDR3 is 15 amino acids. Germline V CDR1 and CDR2: SNHLY, FYNNEI. With 3 bases removed from V and 7 bases from J, the gap between germline ends came to 13 bases.

The origin of this receptor is a person aged 18-65 years who received the Ad26.COV2.S COVID-19 vaccine or a placebo. Sequencing used peripheral blood, obtained in a trial of Ad26.COV2.S vaccine versus placebo. The chain recombines TRBV2 with TRBJ1-6; no reliable D call. CDR3 coding DNA: TGTGCCAGCAGTGAGTTTAGGGTAGGGAATTCACCCCTCCACTTT. Its translation is CASSEFRVGNSPLHF.